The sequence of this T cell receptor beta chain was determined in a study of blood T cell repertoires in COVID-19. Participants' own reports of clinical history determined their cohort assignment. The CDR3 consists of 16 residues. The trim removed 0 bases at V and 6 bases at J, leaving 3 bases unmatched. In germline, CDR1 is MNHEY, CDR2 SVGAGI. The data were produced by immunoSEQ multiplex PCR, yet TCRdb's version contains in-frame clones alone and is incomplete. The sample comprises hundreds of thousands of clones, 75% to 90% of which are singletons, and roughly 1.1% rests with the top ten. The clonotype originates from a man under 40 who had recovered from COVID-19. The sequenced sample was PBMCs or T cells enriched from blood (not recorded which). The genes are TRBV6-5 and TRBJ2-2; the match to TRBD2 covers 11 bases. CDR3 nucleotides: TGTGCCAGCAGTTACTCTACTAGCGGGAGCTCCGGGGAGCTGTTTTTT. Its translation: CASSYSTSGSSGELFF.